The clone carrying this T cell receptor (beta chain) has a single count. Its target is unknown. This record belongs to a study of early stage breast cancer tumors. TCRdb's copy holds only in-frame clones and misses some; the assay was immunoSEQ multiplex PCR. The top ten hold 4.7% of the sample, which has approximately 70,000 clones, around 80% seen once. Regarding the study as a whole: Commonly generated sequences made up most enriched TCRB sequences shared between patients. Tumor and normal breast were distinguished via blood comparison in most of the 16 patients.

CDR1 and CDR2 from the germline V gene are MDHEN and SYDVKM. The CDR3 is made up of 14 amino acids. V was shortened by 3 bases and J by 4 bases, with 10 bases between the two germline ends. The receptor's source is a person aged 35-49 years with breast cancer. This chain joins TRBV28 and TRBJ2-1, with D perhaps matching TRBD1 (5 bases). Sequenced material: blood. CDR3 coding DNA: TGTGCCAGCAGTTTGGTAGGGGATTACAATGAGCAGTTCTTC. Protein: CASSLVGDYNEQFF.